A selection of T cell receptor beta chains follows, all from one sample in a study of T cell responses to AZD1222 COVID-19 vaccine. TCRdb's copy holds only in-frame clones and misses some; the assay was immunoSEQ multiplex PCR. The data hold under 50,000 clones, with about 89% observed a single time. The starting material was peripheral blood, obtained 28 days after the second AZD1222 dose. The receptor set was obtained from an adult who received the AZD1222 COVID-19 vaccine. The CDR3 runs from the conserved cysteine through the conserved F or W. The D gene is left open where the match is weak. A clone size is listed for some rows: how often the clone was seen (once, few, many), or a class if it is expanded.

abundance: .; j_gene: TRBJ2-5; d_gene: .; v_gene: TRBV28; CDR3nt: TGTGCCAGCAGTCCGCGGACCGTAGAAAAGTACTTC; CDR3aa: CASSPRTVEKYF
abundance: .; j_gene: TRBJ2-2; d_gene: .; v_gene: TRBV25-1; CDR3nt: TGTGCCAGCAGTAGGTGGTCCACCGGGGACACCGGGGAGCTGTTTTTT; CDR3aa: CASSRWSTGDTGELFF
abundance: .; j_gene: TRBJ1-6; d_gene: TRBD1; v_gene: TRBV4-1; CDR3nt: TGCGCCAGCAGCCAAGTGAGGGGACAGGGTGCATCACCCCTCCACTTT; CDR3aa: CASSQVRGQGASPLHF
abundance: .; j_gene: TRBJ2-7; d_gene: .; v_gene: TRBV4-1; CDR3nt: TGCGCCAGCAGCCAAGATCGTCACCGAATGGGAGAGCAGTACTTC; CDR3aa: CASSQDRHRMGEQYF
abundance: few; j_gene: TRBJ2-1; d_gene: TRBD2; v_gene: TRBV5-6; CDR3nt: TGTGCCAGCAGGACTAGCGGGGGGCCCTACAATGAGCAGTTCTTC; CDR3aa: CASRTSGGPYNEQFF
abundance: .; j_gene: TRBJ1-2; d_gene: TRBD1; v_gene: TRBV6-6; CDR3nt: TGTGCCAGCCACAACGGCGGGACAGGGGATGGCTACACCTTC; CDR3aa: CASHNGGTGDGYTF
abundance: .; j_gene: TRBJ2-6; d_gene: TRBD1; v_gene: TRBV18; CDR3nt: TGTGCCAGCTCCCCGCGGGCAGGGGGCTCTGGGGCCAACGTCCTGACTTTC; CDR3aa: CASSPRAGGSGANVLTF
abundance: .; j_gene: TRBJ2-3; d_gene: TRBD2; v_gene: TRBV6-2/TRBV6-3; CDR3nt: TGTGCCAGCAGTTACCGACTAGCGGCCACTAGCACAGATACGCAGTATTTT; CDR3aa: CASSYRLAATSTDTQYF
abundance: .; j_gene: TRBJ1-1; d_gene: TRBD1; v_gene: TRBV5-1; CDR3nt: TGCGCCAGCAGTCCTACAGGGGGCGCCTCTTTGAACACTGAAGCTTTCTTT; CDR3aa: CASSPTGGASLNTEAFF
abundance: .; j_gene: TRBJ2-7; d_gene: .; v_gene: TRBV20-1; CDR3nt: TGCAGTGCTAGGCCAGTGGCCGAGCAGTACTTC; CDR3aa: CSARPVAEQYF
abundance: .; j_gene: TRBJ1-5; d_gene: .; v_gene: TRBV5-1; CDR3nt: TGCGCCAGCAGCTTGGCTAGAAATGGCAATCAGCCCCAGCATTTT; CDR3aa: CASSLARNGNQPQHF
abundance: .; j_gene: TRBJ1-2; d_gene: TRBD1; v_gene: TRBV6-2/TRBV6-3; CDR3nt: TGTGCCAGCAGTTTGGACAGGTACTATGGCTACACCTTC; CDR3aa: CASSLDRYYGYTF
abundance: once; j_gene: TRBJ1-1; d_gene: TRBD1; v_gene: TRBV7-8; CDR3nt: TGTGCCAGCAGCCGGGACAGGGGGCGTGGGGCTTTCTTT; CDR3aa: CASSRDRGRGAFF
abundance: .; j_gene: TRBJ2-3; d_gene: .; v_gene: TRBV5-4; CDR3nt: TGTGCCAGCAGCTTCCGCACAGATACGCAGTATTTT; CDR3aa: CASSFRTDTQYF
abundance: .; j_gene: TRBJ1-1; d_gene: .; v_gene: TRBV5-5; CDR3nt: TGTGCCAGCAGCCCCGGGGGGGGGATGTCGAACACTGAAGCTTTCTTT; CDR3aa: CASSPGGGMSNTEAFF
abundance: .; j_gene: TRBJ2-3; d_gene: .; v_gene: TRBV19; CDR3nt: TGTGCCAGTAATTTAATCGGAGGGGATACGCAGTATTTT; CDR3aa: CASNLIGGDTQYF
abundance: .; j_gene: TRBJ2-7; d_gene: .; v_gene: TRBV28; CDR3nt: TGTGCCAGCAGGAGGGTCTTGAACGAGCAGTACTTC; CDR3aa: CASRRVLNEQYF
abundance: few; j_gene: TRBJ1-6; d_gene: .; v_gene: TRBV27; CDR3nt: TGTGCCAGCAGTGAGGCAGGGGTTAATTCACCCCTCCACTTT; CDR3aa: CASSEAGVNSPLHF
abundance: .; j_gene: TRBJ1-2; d_gene: .; v_gene: TRBV2; CDR3nt: TGTGCCAGCAGCCCCTTGGGGCAGGGTCCGGATGGCTACACCTTC; CDR3aa: CASSPLGQGPDGYTF
abundance: .; j_gene: TRBJ2-2; d_gene: .; v_gene: TRBV27; CDR3nt: TGTGCCAGCAGTTTAAAGGCAGGGTGGAACACCGGGGAGCTGTTTTTT; CDR3aa: CASSLKAGWNTGELFF
abundance: .; j_gene: TRBJ2-1; d_gene: .; v_gene: TRBV9; CDR3nt: TGTGCCAGCTCTGTGAGGGGCCCGCATGAGCAGTTCTTC; CDR3aa: CASSVRGPHEQFF
abundance: few; j_gene: TRBJ1-2; d_gene: .; v_gene: TRBV6-5; CDR3nt: TGTGCCAGCAGCGTTTCTAACTATGGCTACACCTTC; CDR3aa: CASSVSNYGYTF
abundance: .; j_gene: TRBJ2-7; d_gene: TRBD2; v_gene: TRBV19; CDR3nt: TGTGCCAGTAGTATCGGACTAGCGGGAGACGAGCAGTACTTC; CDR3aa: CASSIGLAGDEQYF
abundance: .; j_gene: TRBJ2-4; d_gene: .; v_gene: TRBV4-3; CDR3nt: TGCGCCAGCAGCCATATGTCCACAGGCAAAAACATTCAGTACTTC; CDR3aa: CASSHMSTGKNIQYF
abundance: .; j_gene: TRBJ1-1; d_gene: TRBD1; v_gene: TRBV6-4; CDR3nt: TGTGCCAGCAGGAGACAGGGGGGGAACACTGAAGCTTTCTTT; CDR3aa: CASRRQGGNTEAFF
abundance: .; j_gene: TRBJ1-1; d_gene: .; v_gene: TRBV5-1; CDR3nt: TGCGCCAGCAGCTTGGACCCAGGACGGACCTTGGACACTGAAGCTTTCTTT; CDR3aa: CASSLDPGRTLDTEAFF
abundance: .; j_gene: TRBJ1-5; d_gene: .; v_gene: TRBV29-1; CDR3nt: TGCAGCGTTGAACTTGAGGGGGATCAGCCCCAGCATTTT; CDR3aa: CSVELEGDQPQHF
abundance: .; j_gene: TRBJ1-5; d_gene: TRBD1; v_gene: TRBV28; CDR3nt: TGTGCCAGCAGTCAGGGGGGACAGCCCCAGCATTTT; CDR3aa: CASSQGGQPQHF
abundance: .; j_gene: TRBJ1-5; d_gene: TRBD1; v_gene: TRBV18; CDR3nt: TGTGCCAGCTCACCGACCCCGACAGGGACTGGGAATCAGCCCCAGCATTTT; CDR3aa: CASSPTPTGTGNQPQHF
abundance: .; j_gene: TRBJ2-3; d_gene: .; v_gene: TRBV2; CDR3nt: TGTGCCAGCCGGACCGTGGACACAGATACGCAGTATTTT; CDR3aa: CASRTVDTDTQYF
abundance: once; j_gene: TRBJ1-2; d_gene: .; v_gene: TRBV28; CDR3nt: TGTGCCAGCAGTTCGTTAACAGCTAACTATGGCTACACCTTC; CDR3aa: CASSSLTANYGYTF
abundance: .; j_gene: TRBJ1-5; d_gene: .; v_gene: TRBV5-5; CDR3nt: TGTGCCAGCAGCCCGGAGTGGGGGTTCAATCAGCCCCAGCATTTT; CDR3aa: CASSPEWGFNQPQHF
abundance: .; j_gene: TRBJ2-1; d_gene: TRBD2; v_gene: TRBV27; CDR3nt: TGTGCCAGCAGAACGGGACTAGCGGGGGTCAATGAGCAGTTCTTC; CDR3aa: CASRTGLAGVNEQFF
abundance: .; j_gene: TRBJ2-3; d_gene: TRBD2; v_gene: TRBV7-2; CDR3nt: TGTGCCAGCAGCTCCCCCCCCGGGAGGGCCGGCACAGATACGCAGTATTTT; CDR3aa: CASSSPPGRAGTDTQYF
abundance: .; j_gene: TRBJ2-1; d_gene: .; v_gene: TRBV27; CDR3nt: TGTGCCAGCAGCGTCAGTTCCTCCTACAATGAGCAGTTCTTC; CDR3aa: CASSVSSSYNEQFF
abundance: .; j_gene: TRBJ2-7; d_gene: TRBD2; v_gene: TRBV9; CDR3nt: TGTGCCAGCAGCGTAGGGGCGGGAGGGTTACACGAGCAGTACTTC; CDR3aa: CASSVGAGGLHEQYF
abundance: .; j_gene: TRBJ2-7; d_gene: .; v_gene: TRBV10-3; CDR3nt: TGTGCCATCAATCAACGGGGCTACGAGCAGTACTTC; CDR3aa: CAINQRGYEQYF
abundance: .; j_gene: TRBJ2-3; d_gene: .; v_gene: TRBV18; CDR3nt: TGTGCCAGCTCTAAGGCGGGCACAGATACGCAGTATTTT; CDR3aa: CASSKAGTDTQYF
abundance: few; j_gene: TRBJ2-1; d_gene: .; v_gene: TRBV19; CDR3nt: TGTGCCAGTAGTTCCCAGTCCCTTAATGAGCAGTTCTTC; CDR3aa: CASSSQSLNEQFF